This T cell receptor beta chain emerged from a study of Graves' ophthalmopathy and Graves' hyperthyroidism (dated by TCRdb to the late 2010s). Notes on the research overall: Stable hyperthyroidism was defined as no progression to ophthalmopathy within 18 months of follow-up. The study used signatures of the TCR beta repertoire to tell Graves' ophthalmopathy apart from Graves' hyperthyroidism and to predict which patients would progress to ophthalmopathy. In total, under 150 blood samples were TCR-sequenced: approximately 40 ophthalmopathy, under 85 hyperthyroidism and about 17 hyperthyroidism-to-ophthalmopathy patients. To explore V-J signatures that separate ophthalmopathy from hyperthyroidism, a discovery set of about a hundred patients was enrolled, consisting of about 45 with ophthalmopathy and around 60 with stable hyperthyroidism. An independent validation cohort was composed of fewer than 20 hyperthyroidism patients and some 16 patients who later progressed from hyperthyroidism to ophthalmopathy. T-cell repertoires of thyroid tissue and blood were compared in several hyperthyroidism patients. Once sampling was done, hyperthyroidism patients were given methimazole at a starting dose of 30 mg daily, while ophthalmopathy patients were given high-dose intravenous methylprednisolone. Findings and caveats that apply to the study as a whole: Among expanded thyroid clonotypes with frequency above 0.001, most also showed up in blood, which suggests that blood repertoires may reflect the thyroid immune response. No statistical method was used to predetermine the sample size, and group allocation was not hidden from the investigators. In validation, the model predicted ophthalmopathy progression with roughly 68% sensitivity and roughly 72% specificity; more than ten predicted patients were CT-confirmed with GO in a median of approximately 6.5 months. In cross-validation, the 13-signature model distinguished ophthalmopathy from stable hyperthyroidism with approximately 90% sensitivity and 81.08% specificity, while in the test set the corresponding values were around 79% and 71%.

The hyperthyroidism patients were 18 to 65 years old and newly diagnosed, with a disease duration of less than 2 months. Patients were excluded if they had other autoimmune diseases, uncontrolled infections, pregnancy or lactation. Diagnosis was based on clinical symptoms, serum thyroxine, TRAb, thyroid ultrasound and orbital computed tomography. Trizol reagent was used to extract the total RNA, and its quality was then checked on an Agilent 2100 Bioanalyzer. This clonotype has a count of ten or more. This clone's antigen is unknown. No qualities accompany the bases; no much larger clone lies one base away. Spanning cysteine to phenylalanine, the CDR3 consists of 15 amino acids. Only CDR3 DNA is held: 45 bases, read in frame from base 1. The germline V gene (reference sequence) gives CDR1 as DFQATT and CDR2 as SNEGSKA. V lost 3 bases and J lost 4 bases, and the count of bases not matched to a germline gene is 11.

For repertoire sequencing, TCR beta CDR3 regions were amplified from RNA transcripts. HTBI primers and the Qiagen OneStep RT-PCR kit were used in a first-round RT-PCR, which was followed by a second-round multiplex PCR, size selection and purification. Sequencing of the libraries was carried out on an Illumina HiSeq2000 in paired-end mode with 100 bp reads. In the source study's methods: SOAPnuke was used to process the reads, throwing out any read that had adapters, had uncalled bases, had a mean Phred below 15, or lacked an exact constant-primer or identifier match. High-quality paired reads were merged with COPE v1.2.5. Unique nucleotide sequences were defined as clonotypes and aligned to IMGT TRB V, D and J references using MiTCR v1.1. Analysis was restricted to V-J combinations with a frequency above 0.0001, which covered roughly 99% of repertoires. A TCR clonal expansion and chaos score per V-J combination was defined as the ratio of F50 clonal expansion to chaos observed in the TCRdist matrix. Welch's t-statistics and random forest were used to reduce the features to some 13 V-J combinations, which were then used as input to a naive Bayes classifier. The Morisita-Horn index was used to measure how similar the thyroid and blood repertoires were. Clones were called with MiXCR by TCRdb after fastp trimmed the public reads at Q25, and only in-frame beta chains were retained. Each entry merges the rows of one CDR3 protein and shows their most common DNA and genes. TCRdb's processing, not the study's, gives the V and J calls here. The sample has about 550,000 distinct CDR3 sequences on record, about 35% of them singletons. Around 4.6% of the sample is held by the ten biggest clonotypes.

This sequence uses TRBV20-1 and TRBJ1-2, and 7 junctional nucleotides match TRBD1. This receptor was obtained from an adult man with Graves' hyperthyroidism. Specimen: peripheral blood or thyroid tissue (not recorded which). The bases read TGCAGTGCTAGGGGTGGACAGGAAGGATTCTATGGCTACACCTTC. This translates into CSARGGQEGFYGYTF.